Each of the 7 T cell receptor beta chains below was sequenced from the same sample in a study of neoadjuvant nivolumab and ipilimumab in lung cancer. Data came from immunoSEQ multiplex PCR; TCRdb stores just in-frame clones and leaves some out. The sample consists of more than 15,000 clones, 60% to 80% of them appearing once. The sample in question was tumor tissue, obtained after neoadjuvant nivolumab, alone or with ipilimumab, at or shortly before surgery. These receptors originate from an adult with non-small cell lung cancer.

This clone turned up a few times. V is TRBV25-1 and J is TRBJ2-1; 8 nucleotides match TRBD1. The V segment lost 1 base and the J segment 10 bases; nucleotides outside the gene matches: 0. The CDR3 is 12 residues long. Germline CDR1 and CDR2: MGHDK and SYGVNS. The DNA for the CDR3 is TGTGCCAGCAGTGAATGGGACAGGGAGCAGTTCTTC. Translating it yields CASSEWDREQFF.

The rearrangement joins TRBV5-4 to TRBJ1-6; D is perhaps TRBD1 (5 bases). CDR1 is SGHNT and CDR2 is YYREEE in the germline V gene (reference sequence). This CDR3 contains 12 residues. Trimming removed 3 bases from V and 14 bases from J, with 12 bases in between. The CDR3 here is CASSSRDASLHF. DNA of the CDR3: TGTGCCAGCAGCTCCCGGGACGCATCCCTCCACTTT.

By sample fraction, this clone is medium-sized. The chain links TRBV19 to TRBJ2-1; maybe TRBD1 (6 bases). V was clipped by 2 bases and J by 7 bases, with 9 bases between them. The V gene's germline CDR1 is LNHDA and CDR2 SQIVND (reference sequence). The CDR3 covers 13 residues. As DNA, the CDR3 is TGTGCCAGTAGTATATCTCAGGGGAATGAGCAGTTCTTC. Encoded protein: CASSISQGNEQFF. Full variable domain (missing parts from reference TRBV19 and TRBJ2-1): DGGITQSPKYLFRKEGQNVTLSCEQNLNHDAMYWYRQDPGQGLRLIYYSQIVNDFQKGDIAEGYSVSREKKESFPLTVTSAQKNPTAFYLCASSISQGNEQFFGPGTRLTVL.

This clone appeared a single time. The chain joins TRBV4-3 to TRBJ1-6; no clear D gene. Germline loops: CDR1 LGHNA, CDR2 YSLEER. V dropped 3 bases and J dropped 4 bases, with 10 bases sitting between them. The CDR3 covers 15 residues. The CDR3 nucleotides read TGCGCCAGCAGCCAGGAGAGGCGGTATAATTCACCCCTCCACTTT. It specifies CASSQERRYNSPLHF.

This clone was detected a few times. The rearrangement uses TRBV18 and TRBJ1-1; unclear D gene. Germline V CDR1 and CDR2: KGHSH, LQKENI. V was shortened by 2 bases and J by 1 base, with 11 bases between the two germline ends. This CDR3 is 15 amino acids long. This CDR3 reads CASSPKGWKNTEAFF. The DNA of the CDR3 is TGTGCCAGCTCACCAAAGGGATGGAAGAACACTGAAGCTTTCTTT.

The rearrangement uses TRBV7-9 and TRBJ1-3; D is undetermined. V gave up 7 bases and J gave up 2 bases, with 12 bases separating them. This CDR3 region has 14 residues. Per the germline V gene, CDR1 is SEHNR and CDR2 is FQNEAQ (reference sequence). CDR3 nucleotide sequence: TGTGCCAGCAAGTCTAATAGGGCTGGAAACACCATATATTTT. Its translation: CASKSNRAGNTIYF.

The chain recombines TRBV9 with TRBJ1-6; D gene ambiguous. V lost 2 bases, J lost 7 bases, and 7 bases lay in between. The CDR3 has 13 residues. The germline V gene has CDR1 SGDLS and CDR2 YYNGEE. CDR3 sequence: CASSVSENSPLHF. In nucleotides, the CDR3 is TGTGCCAGCAGCGTCTCAGAAAATTCACCCCTCCACTTT. The full variable domain, rest sourced from reference TRBV9 and TRBJ1-6, is DSGVTQTPKHLITATGQRVTLRCSPRSGDLSVYWYQQSLDQGLQFLIQYYNGEERAKGNILERFSAQQFPDLHSELNLSSLELGDSALYFCASSVSENSPLHFGNGTRLTVT.